Included here is one TCR beta chain sequence, with context. Assay: immunoSEQ multiplex PCR; the TCRdb copy retains only in-frame clones and omits some. The sample lists 130,000 to 150,000 clones; approximately 92% were seen once. These data originate in a study of control samples from healthy donors and cancer patients. The V end lost 5 bases, the J end lost 1 base, and 15 bases lay between the germline ends. Germline CDR1 and CDR2: MNHEY and SVGEGT. The CDR3 is made up of 15 amino acids. The sample was blood. The sequence was collected from a man aged 25 to 40 in good health. The chain couples TRBV6-2 or TRBV6-3 to TRBJ2-7; maybe TRBD2 (5 bases). The CDR3 bases are TGTGCCAGCAGTATCCTGACTAAATCGTCCTACGAGCAGTACTTC. It translates to CASSILTKSSYEQYF.